The present T cell receptor (beta chain) was sequenced within a study of T cells after posttransplantation cyclophosphamide. A marrow graft followed busulfan-fludarabine conditioning, with cyclophosphamide on days +3 and +4. For this clone: Other DNA sequences within the sample encode an identical CDR3.

Germline V gene data show CDR1 as MDHEN and CDR2 as SYDVKM. Trimming took 5 bases from V and 2 from J; bases not matched to a gene: 4. The CDR3 covers 14 residues. Sequencing used immunoSEQ multiplex PCR; TCRdb keeps in-frame clones, though not all of them. Of approximately 11,000 clones listed, around four fifths were seen once; the top ten hold 15%. The starting material was PBMCs, obtained roughly 62 months after allogeneic stem cell transplant with posttransplant cyclophosphamide. V and J are TRBV28 and TRBJ2-7, with 9 bases aligning to TRBD1. This sequence originates from a female patient aged 45-65 years who received an allogeneic stem cell transplant from a related donor, was CMV-positive, and had no GVHD. Some T cells may be supplied by the graft donor. CDR3 amino acids: CASSPGQGPYEQYF. The CDR3 coding sequence is TGTGCCAGCAGTCCGGGACAGGGCCCCTACGAGCAGTACTTC.